This T cell receptor beta chain was sequenced during a study of tumor-infiltrating lymphocytes in primary liver carcinoma. Study-level results: Tumors carried a top-250-clone fraction significantly exceeding that of blood (p = 0.039). Among top clones, only about 7-24% appeared in all five tumor regions.

V lost 4 bases and J lost 11; bases outside the gene matches: 13. The CDR3 spans 16 residues. Germline V gene lookup returns CDR1 SGHRS and CDR2 YFSETQ. The input was about 500 ng total RNA; TCR beta cDNA was made from it with a constant-region primer. For TCR beta, libraries were produced by three nested multiplex PCR rounds using slightly modified ARM-PCR. Primers for the first two PCR rounds were TRBV1-TRBV30 forward primers and a C-beta reverse primer (around 10 cycles per round). MiXCR, run by TCRdb on the multiplex PCR reads, gives a single entry per CDR3 protein. Altogether some 25,000 distinct CDR3 sequences are present, around three quarters being singletons, with the ten largest covering approximately 49%. Extraction of RNA together with DNA used about 17-34 mg of unsorted bulk tissue. Treatment-naive at the time, the patients had chronic HBV infection. Tumor samples all exceeded 75% viable tumor cells.

Concerning this clonotype: Antigen specificity is unknown.

What was sequenced was liver tumor tissue from sampling region 3. Indicated subset: tumor region T3, left-lateral pole. The V gene is TRBV5-1, the J gene TRBJ2-1; 12 nucleotides align to TRBD2. This clonotype was sampled from a man between 35 and 55 years old with primary liver carcinoma and hepatitis B virus infection. The CDR3 nucleotides read TGCGCCAGCAGCCTGGCGACTAGCGGGAGTATCTGTAAGCAGTTCTTC. Its protein product is CASSLATSGSICKQFF.